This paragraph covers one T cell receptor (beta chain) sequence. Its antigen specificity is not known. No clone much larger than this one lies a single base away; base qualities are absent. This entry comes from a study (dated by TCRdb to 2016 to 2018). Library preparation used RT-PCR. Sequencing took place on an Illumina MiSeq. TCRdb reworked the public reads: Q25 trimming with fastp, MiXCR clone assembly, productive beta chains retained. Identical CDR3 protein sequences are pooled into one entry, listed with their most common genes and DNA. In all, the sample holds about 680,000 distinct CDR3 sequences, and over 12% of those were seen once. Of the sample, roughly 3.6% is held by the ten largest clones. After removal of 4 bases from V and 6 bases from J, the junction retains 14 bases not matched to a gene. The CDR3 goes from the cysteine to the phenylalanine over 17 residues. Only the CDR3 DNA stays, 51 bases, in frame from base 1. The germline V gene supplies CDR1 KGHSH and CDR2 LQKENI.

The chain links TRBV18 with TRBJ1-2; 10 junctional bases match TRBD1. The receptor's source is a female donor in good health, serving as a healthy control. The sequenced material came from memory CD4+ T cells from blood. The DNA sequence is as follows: TGTGCCAGCTCACTTAGGACAGGGGGGACTCCAATTCATGGCTACACCTTC. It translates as CASSLRTGGTPIHGYTF.